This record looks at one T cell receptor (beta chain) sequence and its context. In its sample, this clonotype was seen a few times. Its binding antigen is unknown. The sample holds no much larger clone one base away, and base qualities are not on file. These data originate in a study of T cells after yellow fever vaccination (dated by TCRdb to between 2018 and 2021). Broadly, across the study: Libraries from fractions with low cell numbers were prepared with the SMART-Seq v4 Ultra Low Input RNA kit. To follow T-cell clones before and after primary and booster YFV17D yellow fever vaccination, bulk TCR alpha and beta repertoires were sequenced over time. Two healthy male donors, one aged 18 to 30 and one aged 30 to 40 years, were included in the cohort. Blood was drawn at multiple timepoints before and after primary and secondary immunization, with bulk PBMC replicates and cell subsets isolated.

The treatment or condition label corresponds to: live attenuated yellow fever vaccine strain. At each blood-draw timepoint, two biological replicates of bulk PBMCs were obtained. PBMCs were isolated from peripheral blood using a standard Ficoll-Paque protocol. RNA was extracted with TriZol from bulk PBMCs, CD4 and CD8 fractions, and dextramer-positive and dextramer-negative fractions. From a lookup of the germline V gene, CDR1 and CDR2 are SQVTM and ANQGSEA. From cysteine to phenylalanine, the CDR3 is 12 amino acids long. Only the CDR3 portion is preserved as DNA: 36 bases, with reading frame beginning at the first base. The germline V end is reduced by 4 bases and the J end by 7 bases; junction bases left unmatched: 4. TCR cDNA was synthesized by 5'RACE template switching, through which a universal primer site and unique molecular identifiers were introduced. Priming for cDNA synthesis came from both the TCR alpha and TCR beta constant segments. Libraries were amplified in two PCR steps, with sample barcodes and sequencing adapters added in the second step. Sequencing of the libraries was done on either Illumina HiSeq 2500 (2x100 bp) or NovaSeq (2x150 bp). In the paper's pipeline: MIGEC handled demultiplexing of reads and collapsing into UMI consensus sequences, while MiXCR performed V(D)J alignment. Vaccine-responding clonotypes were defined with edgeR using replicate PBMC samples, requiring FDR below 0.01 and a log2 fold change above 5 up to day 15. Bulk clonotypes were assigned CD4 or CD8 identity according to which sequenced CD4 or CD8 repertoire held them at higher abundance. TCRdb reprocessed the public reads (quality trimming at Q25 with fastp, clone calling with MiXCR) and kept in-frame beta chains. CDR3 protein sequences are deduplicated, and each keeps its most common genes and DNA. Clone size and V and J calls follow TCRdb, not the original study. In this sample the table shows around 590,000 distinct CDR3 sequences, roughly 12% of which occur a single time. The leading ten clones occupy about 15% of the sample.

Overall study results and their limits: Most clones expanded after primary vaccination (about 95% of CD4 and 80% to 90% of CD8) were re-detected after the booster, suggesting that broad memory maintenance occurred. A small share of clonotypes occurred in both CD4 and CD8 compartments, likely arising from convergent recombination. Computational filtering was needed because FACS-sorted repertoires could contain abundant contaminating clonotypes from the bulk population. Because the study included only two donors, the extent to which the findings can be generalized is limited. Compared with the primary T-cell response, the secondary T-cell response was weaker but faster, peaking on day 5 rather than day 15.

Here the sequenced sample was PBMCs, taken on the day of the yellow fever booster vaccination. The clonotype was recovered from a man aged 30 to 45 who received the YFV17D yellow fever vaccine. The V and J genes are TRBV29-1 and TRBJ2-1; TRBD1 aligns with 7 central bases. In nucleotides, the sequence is TGCAGCGTTGTGCAGGGGGTGAATGAGCAGTTCTTC. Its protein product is CSVVQGVNEQFF.